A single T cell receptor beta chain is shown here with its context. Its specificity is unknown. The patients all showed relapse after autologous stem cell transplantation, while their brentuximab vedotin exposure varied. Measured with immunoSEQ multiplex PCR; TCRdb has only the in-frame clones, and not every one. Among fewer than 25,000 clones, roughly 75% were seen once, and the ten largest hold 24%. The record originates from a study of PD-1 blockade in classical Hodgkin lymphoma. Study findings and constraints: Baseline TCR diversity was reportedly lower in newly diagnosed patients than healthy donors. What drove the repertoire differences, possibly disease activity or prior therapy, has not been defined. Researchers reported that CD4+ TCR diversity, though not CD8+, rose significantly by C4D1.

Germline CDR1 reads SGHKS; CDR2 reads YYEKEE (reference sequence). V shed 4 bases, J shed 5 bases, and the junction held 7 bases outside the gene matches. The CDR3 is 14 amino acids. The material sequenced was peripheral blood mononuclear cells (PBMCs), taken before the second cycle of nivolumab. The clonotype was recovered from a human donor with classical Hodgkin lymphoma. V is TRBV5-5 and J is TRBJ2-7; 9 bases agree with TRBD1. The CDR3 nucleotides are TGTGCCAGCAGCCTGGGACAGGGAGCCCACGAGCAGTACTTC. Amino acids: CASSLGQGAHEQYF.